This T cell receptor (beta chain) is from a study of blood T cell repertoires in COVID-19. Study context: Acute and convalescent COVID-19 specimens originated in the United States, Italy and Spain. Sources were T cells, B-cell-depleted T cells, or PBMCs; the material itself was cDNA or gDNA.

Germline V gene sequence: CDR1 KGHSH, CDR2 LQKENI. Trimming at V came to 5 bases and at J to 5 bases, leaving 4 bases not matched to a gene. The CDR3 runs 13 residues. In the original processing: Amplification from reference gene primers served as the basis for estimated nucleated cell counts. Assay used: immunoSEQ multiplex PCR; TCRdb lists only in-frame clones, some missing. That table gives V, J and clone size, and the DNA gave D and trimming. The repertoire consists of some 70,000 clones, with 88% occurring once and the leading ten covering around 6.4%. The specimen was peripheral blood. The source of this sequence is a woman in her 70s with acute or convalescent COVID-19. V usage is TRBV18 and J usage is TRBJ1-1; TRBD1 matches at 8 bases. For the CDR3, the DNA is TGTGCCAGCTCAGAGGGACAGGATACTGAAGCTTTCTTT. This encodes CASSEGQDTEAFF. Together with reference TRBV18 and TRBJ1-1, the CDR3 gives the full variable domain: NAGVMQNPRHLVRRRGQEARLRCSPMKGHSHVYWYRQLPEEGLKFMVYLQKENIIDESGMPKERFSAEFPKEGPSILRIQQVVRGDSAAYFCASSEGQDTEAFFGQGTRLTVV.